The clone carrying this T cell receptor (beta chain) showed up just a few times. The data were taken from a study of patients and donors after allogeneic stem cell transplantation. TCRdb ran MiXCR on the RT-PCR reads and lists one entry per CDR3 protein. The sample records roughly 190,000 distinct CDR3 sequences, 41% being singletons. The CDR3 contains 16 residues. Germline V gives CDR1 SGHTA, CDR2 FQGNSA. The V and J ends lost 1 base and 0 bases respectively, with 12 bases between them. The chain has TRBV7-2 and TRBJ1-1, with D maybe TRBD1 (6 bases). The sample taken for sequencing was blood, either unsorted or a sorted T cell fraction (not recorded which). This clonotype originated in a human donor who was either an allogeneic HSCT recipient or a stem cell or donor lymphocyte infusion donor (not recorded which). It is not recorded whose cells these are; they may come from a transplant donor. DNA of the CDR3: TGTGCCAGCAGCTTAGTCGGGACAAGTATGAACACTGAAGCTTTCTTT. It specifies CASSLVGTSMNTEAFF.